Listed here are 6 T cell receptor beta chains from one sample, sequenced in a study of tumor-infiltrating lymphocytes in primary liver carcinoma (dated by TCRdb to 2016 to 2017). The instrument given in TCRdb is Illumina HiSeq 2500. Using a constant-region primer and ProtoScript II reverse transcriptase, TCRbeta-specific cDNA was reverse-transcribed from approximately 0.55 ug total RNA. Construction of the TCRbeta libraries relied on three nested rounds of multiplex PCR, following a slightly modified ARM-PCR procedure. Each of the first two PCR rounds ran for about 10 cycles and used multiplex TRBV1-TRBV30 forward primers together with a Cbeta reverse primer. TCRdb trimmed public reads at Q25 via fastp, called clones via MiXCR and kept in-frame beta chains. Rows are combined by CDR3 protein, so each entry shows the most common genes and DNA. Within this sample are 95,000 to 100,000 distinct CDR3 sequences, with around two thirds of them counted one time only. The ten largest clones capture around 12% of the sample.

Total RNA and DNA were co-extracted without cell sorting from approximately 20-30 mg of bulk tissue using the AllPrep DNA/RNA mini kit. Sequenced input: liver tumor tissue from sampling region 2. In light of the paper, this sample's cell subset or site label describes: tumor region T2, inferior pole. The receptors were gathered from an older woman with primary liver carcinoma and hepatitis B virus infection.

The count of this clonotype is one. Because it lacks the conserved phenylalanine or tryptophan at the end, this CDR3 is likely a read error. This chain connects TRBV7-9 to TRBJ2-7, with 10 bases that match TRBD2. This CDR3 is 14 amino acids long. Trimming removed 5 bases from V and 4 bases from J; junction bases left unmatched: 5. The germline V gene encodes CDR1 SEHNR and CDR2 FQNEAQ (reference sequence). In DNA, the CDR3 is TGTGCCAGCAGCGGAAGCGGGAGGGTTTACGAGCAGTACTCC. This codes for CASSGSGRVYEQYS.

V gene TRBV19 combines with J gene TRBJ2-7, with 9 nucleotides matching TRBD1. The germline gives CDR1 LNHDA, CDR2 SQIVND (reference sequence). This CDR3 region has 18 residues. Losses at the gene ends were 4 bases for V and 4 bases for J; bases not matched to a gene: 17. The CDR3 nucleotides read TGTGCCAGTAGTAGAATCGGACAGGGGATGGGGGCGAGGTACGAGCAGTACTTC. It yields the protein CASSRIGQGMGARYEQYF. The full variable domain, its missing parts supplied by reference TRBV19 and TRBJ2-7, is DGGITQSPKYLFRKEGQNVTLSCEQNLNHDAMYWYRQDPGQGLRLIYYSQIVNDFQKGDIAEGYSVSREKKESFPLTVTSAQKNPTAFYLCASSRIGQGMGARYEQYFGPGTRLTVT.

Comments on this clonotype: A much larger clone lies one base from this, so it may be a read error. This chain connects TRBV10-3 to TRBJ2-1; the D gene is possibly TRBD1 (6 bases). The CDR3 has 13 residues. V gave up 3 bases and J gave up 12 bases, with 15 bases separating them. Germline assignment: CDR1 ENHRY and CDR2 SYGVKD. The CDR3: CAISDQGGGGQFF. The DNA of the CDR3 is TGTGCCATCAGTGACCAAGGGGGTGGCGGGCAGTTCTTC.

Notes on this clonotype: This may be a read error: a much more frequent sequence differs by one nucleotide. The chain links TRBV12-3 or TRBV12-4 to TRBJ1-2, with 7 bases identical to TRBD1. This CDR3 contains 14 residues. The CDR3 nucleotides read TGTGCCAGCAGCCGGGACAGCGCTAACTATGGCTACATCTTC. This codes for CASSRDSANYGYIF.

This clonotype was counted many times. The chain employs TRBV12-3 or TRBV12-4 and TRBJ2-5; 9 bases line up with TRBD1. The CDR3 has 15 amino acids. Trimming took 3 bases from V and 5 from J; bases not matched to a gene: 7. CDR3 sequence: CASSFSTGGAETQYF. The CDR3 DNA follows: TGTGCCAGCAGTTTTTCCACAGGGGGCGCGGAGACCCAGTACTTC.

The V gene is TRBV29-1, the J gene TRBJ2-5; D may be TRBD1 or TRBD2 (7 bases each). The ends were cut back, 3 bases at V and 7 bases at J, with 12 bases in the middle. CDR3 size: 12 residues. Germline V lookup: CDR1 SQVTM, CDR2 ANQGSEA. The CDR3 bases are TGCAGCGTTGATCAGGGGGGGGCGACCCAGTACTTC. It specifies CSVDQGGATQYF. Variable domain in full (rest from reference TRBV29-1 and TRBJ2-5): SAVISQKPSRDICQRGTSLTIQCQVDSQVTMMFWYRQQPGQSLTLIATANQGSEATYESGFVIDKFPISRPNLTFSTLTVSNMSPEDSSIYLCSVDQGGATQYFGPGTRLLVL.